This entry is about one TCR beta chain. Its matching antigen is unknown. This table comes from immunoSEQ multiplex PCR, and its TCRdb copy is limited to in-frame clones, with some not included. The table lists roughly 84,000 clones, approximately 84% of them singletons. These data originate in a study of PD-1 blockade in mismatch repair-deficient tumors. Turning to the study itself: Enrolled about 2013-2017, patients had progressing, pretreated mismatch repair-deficient cancers of 12 to 13 types.

CDR1 and CDR2 (germline): GTSNPN, SVGIG (reference sequence). Trimming left V 1 base short and J 0 bases short, with 9 bases between. The CDR3 length is 14 residues. Study observations and caveats: Tumor-resident clones, often absent from pretreatment blood, expanded after pembrolizumab and then contracted.

Mismatch repair deficiency was confirmed in all patients, by PCR or immunohistochemistry. The TCR-sequenced patients were a few responders to pembrolizumab. Here the sequenced sample was peripheral blood, taken 12 weeks after starting pembrolizumab. This clonotype was sampled from an adult with mismatch repair-deficient cancer. The J gene is TRBJ1-1, the V gene TRBV30; maybe TRBD1 (5 bases). CDR3 sequence: CAWSGRGVNTEAFF. The DNA of the CDR3 is TGTGCCTGGAGTGGGAGAGGGGTGAACACTGAAGCTTTCTTT.